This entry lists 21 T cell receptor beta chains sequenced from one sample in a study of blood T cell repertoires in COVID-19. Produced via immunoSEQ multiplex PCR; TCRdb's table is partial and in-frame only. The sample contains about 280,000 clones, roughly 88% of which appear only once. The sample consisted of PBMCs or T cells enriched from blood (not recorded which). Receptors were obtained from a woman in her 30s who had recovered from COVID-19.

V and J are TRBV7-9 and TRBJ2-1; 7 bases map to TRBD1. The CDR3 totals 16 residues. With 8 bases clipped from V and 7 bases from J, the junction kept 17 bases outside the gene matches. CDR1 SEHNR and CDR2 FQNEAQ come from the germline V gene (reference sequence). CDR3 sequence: CASATPPGQPSNEQFF. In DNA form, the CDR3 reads TGTGCCAGCGCCACCCCTCCGGGACAGCCTTCTAATGAGCAGTTCTTC.

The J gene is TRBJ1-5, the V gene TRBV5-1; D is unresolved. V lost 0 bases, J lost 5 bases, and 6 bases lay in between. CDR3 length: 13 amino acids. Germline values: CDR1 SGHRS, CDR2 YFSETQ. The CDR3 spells CASSLEVDQPQHF. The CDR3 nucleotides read TGCGCCAGCAGCTTGGAAGTAGATCAGCCCCAGCATTTT.

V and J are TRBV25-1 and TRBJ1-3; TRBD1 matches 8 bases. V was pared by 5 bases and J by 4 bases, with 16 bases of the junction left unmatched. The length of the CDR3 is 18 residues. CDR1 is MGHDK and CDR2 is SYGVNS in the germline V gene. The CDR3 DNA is TGTGCCAGCAGTCCTGGACAGGGAAGAATATTGGGAGGAAACACCATATATTTT. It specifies CASSPGQGRILGGNTIYF.

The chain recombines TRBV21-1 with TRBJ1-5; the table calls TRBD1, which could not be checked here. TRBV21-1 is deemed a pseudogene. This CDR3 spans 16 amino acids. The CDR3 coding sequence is TGTGCCAGCAGCAAAACGGGCAGGGGAGCAAATCAGCCCCAGCATTTT. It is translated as CASSKTGRGANQPQHF.

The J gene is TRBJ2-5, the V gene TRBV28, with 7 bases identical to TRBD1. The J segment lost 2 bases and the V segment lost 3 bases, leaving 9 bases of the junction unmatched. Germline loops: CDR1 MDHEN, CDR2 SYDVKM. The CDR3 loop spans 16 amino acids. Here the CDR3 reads CASSFKPGQRQETQYF. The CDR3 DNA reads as TGTGCCAGCAGTTTCAAGCCGGGACAGAGACAAGAGACCCAGTACTTC.

The CDR3: CASWSSGYTGELFF. For the CDR3, the DNA is TGCGCCAGCTGGTCTAGCGGGTACACCGGGGAGCTGTTTTTT. The V call is TRBV10-2, the J call TRBJ2-2; 8 bases line up with TRBD2. The CDR3 runs to 14 residues. V trimming: 8 bases; J trimming: 3 bases; junction bases outside the gene matches: 5. Looked up from germline, CDR1 is WSHSY and CDR2 is SAAADI.

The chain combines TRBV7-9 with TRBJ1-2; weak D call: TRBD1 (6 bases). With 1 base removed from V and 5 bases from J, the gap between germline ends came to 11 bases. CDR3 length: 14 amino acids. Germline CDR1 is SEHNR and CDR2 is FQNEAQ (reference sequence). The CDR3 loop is CASSLVRGTYGYTF. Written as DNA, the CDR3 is TGTGCCAGCAGCTTAGTCAGGGGAACGTATGGCTACACCTTC.

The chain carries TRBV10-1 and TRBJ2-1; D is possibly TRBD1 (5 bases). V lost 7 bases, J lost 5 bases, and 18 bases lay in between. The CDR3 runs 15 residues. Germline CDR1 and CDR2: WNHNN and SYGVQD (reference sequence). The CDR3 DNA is TGCGCCAGCAACAACGCCAAGGGGCGGAACAATGAGCAGTTCTTC. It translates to CASNNAKGRNNEQFF.

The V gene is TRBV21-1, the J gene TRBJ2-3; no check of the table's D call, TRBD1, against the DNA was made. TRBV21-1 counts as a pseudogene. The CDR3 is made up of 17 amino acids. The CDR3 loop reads CASSKGGWDSSTDTQYF. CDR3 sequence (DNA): TGTGCCAGCAGCAAAGGAGGATGGGACAGCAGCACAGATACGCAGTATTTT.

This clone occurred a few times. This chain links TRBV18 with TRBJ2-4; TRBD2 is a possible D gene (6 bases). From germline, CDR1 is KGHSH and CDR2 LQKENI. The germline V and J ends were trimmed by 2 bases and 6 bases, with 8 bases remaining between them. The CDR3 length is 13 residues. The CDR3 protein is CASSPGGGNIQYF. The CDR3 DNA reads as TGTGCCAGCTCACCAGGGGGAGGAAACATTCAGTACTTC.

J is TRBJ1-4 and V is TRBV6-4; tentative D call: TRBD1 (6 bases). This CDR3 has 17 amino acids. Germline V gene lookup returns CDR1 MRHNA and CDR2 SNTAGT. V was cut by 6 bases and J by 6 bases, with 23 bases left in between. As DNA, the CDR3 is TGTGCCAGCAGGCGTACAGGAGGGGGGGGCAGGGATGAAAAACTGTTTTTT. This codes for CASRRTGGGGRDEKLFF.

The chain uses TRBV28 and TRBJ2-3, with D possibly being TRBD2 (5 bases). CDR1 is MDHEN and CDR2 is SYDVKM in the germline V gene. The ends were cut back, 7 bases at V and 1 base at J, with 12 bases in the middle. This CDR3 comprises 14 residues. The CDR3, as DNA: TGTGCCAGCACCGAGCGGTTCCGCACAGATACGCAGTATTTT. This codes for CASTERFRTDTQYF.

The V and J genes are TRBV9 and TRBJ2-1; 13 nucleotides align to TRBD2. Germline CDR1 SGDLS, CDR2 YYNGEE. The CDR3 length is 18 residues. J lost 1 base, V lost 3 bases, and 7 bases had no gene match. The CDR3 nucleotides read TGTGCCAGCAGCGGAAGTGGGGGACTAGCGGGGTCCTACAATGAGCAGTTCTTC. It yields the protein CASSGSGGLAGSYNEQFF. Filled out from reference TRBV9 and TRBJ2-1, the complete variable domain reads DSGVTQTPKHLITATGQRVTLRCSPRSGDLSVYWYQQSLDQGLQFLIQYYNGEERAKGNILERFSAQQFPDLHSELNLSSLELGDSALYFCASSGSGGLAGSYNEQFFGPGTRLTVL.

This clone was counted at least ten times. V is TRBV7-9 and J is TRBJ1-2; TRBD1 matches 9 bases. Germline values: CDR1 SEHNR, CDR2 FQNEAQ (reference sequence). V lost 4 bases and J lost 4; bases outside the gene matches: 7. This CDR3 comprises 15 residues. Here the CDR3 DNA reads TGTGCCAGCAGCTGGGGACAGGGTTCGAGCTATGGCTACACCTTC. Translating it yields CASSWGQGSSYGYTF.

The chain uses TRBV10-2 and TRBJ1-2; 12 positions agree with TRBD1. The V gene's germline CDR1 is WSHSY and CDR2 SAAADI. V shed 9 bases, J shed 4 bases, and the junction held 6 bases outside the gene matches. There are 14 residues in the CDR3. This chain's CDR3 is CASRGQGAIYGYTF. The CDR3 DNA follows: TGCGCCAGTCGGGGACAGGGGGCCATCTATGGCTACACCTTC.

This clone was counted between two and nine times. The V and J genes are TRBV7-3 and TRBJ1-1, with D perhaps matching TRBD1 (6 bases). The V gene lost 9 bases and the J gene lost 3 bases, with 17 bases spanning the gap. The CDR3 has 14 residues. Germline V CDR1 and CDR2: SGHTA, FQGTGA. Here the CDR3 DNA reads TGTGCCAGTAAGCTGCAGGGGACCGACACTGAAGCTTTCTTT. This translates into CASKLQGTDTEAFF.

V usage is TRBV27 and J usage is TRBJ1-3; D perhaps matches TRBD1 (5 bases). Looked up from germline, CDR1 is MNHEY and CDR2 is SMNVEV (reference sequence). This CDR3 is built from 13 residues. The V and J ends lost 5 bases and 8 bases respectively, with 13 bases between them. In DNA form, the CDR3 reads TGTGCCAGCAGTAGGGGATTTGCGGACACCATATATTTT. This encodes CASSRGFADTIYF.

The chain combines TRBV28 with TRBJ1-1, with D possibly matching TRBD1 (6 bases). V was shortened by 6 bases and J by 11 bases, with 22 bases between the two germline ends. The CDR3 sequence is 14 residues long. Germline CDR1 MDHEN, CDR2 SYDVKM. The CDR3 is CASRKTGGTQGAFF. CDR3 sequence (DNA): TGTGCCAGCAGAAAGACCGGGGGGACCCAGGGGGCTTTCTTT.

The CDR3 here is CASRDRGLGYTF. DNA for the CDR3: TGTGCCAGCCGGGACAGGGGGCTCGGCTACACCTTC. The chain joins TRBV2 to TRBJ1-2, with TRBD1 identical over 12 bases. With V trimmed by 8 bases and J by 8 bases, 3 bases remained unmatched. CDR1 and CDR2 (germline): SNHLY, FYNNEI. The CDR3 consists of 12 residues.

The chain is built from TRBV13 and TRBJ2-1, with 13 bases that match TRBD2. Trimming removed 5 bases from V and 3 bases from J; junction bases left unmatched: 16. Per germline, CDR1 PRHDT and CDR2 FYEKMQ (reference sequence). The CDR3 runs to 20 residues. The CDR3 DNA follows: TGTGCCAGCAGCCCGGGACTAGCGGGACCCCAACCGGATCACTACAATGAGCAGTTCTTC. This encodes CASSPGLAGPQPDHYNEQFF.

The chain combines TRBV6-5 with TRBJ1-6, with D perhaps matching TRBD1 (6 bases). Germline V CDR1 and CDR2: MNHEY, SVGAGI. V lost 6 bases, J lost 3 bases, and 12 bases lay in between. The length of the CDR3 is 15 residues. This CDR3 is CASSSGGFYNSPLHF. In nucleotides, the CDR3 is TGTGCCAGCAGCTCGGGGGGCTTCTATAATTCACCCCTCCACTTT.